Presented here are 9 T cell receptor beta chains from one specimen sequenced in a study of Ad26.COV2.S vaccination and SARS-CoV-2 variants. Data came from immunoSEQ multiplex PCR; TCRdb stores just in-frame clones and leaves some out. This table has about 460,000 clones, 80% to 90% appearing once. Documented treatment: approximately 18 received Ad26.COV2.S at low or high dose, single or two shots; 5 received placebo; per-sample allocation not given. Following the first vaccine or placebo injection, samples were taken on day 63. Sample: peripheral blood, taken in a trial of Ad26.COV2.S vaccine versus placebo. These receptor sequences come from a person aged 18-65 years who received the Ad26.COV2.S COVID-19 vaccine or a placebo.

The chain recombines TRBV18 with TRBJ1-5; a weak D match, TRBD1 (6 bases). This CDR3 is 15 amino acids long. Trimming shortened V by 1 base and J by 1 base, and 8 bases separated the two germline ends. In germline, CDR1 is KGHSH, CDR2 LQKENI. The CDR3 region is CASSPQGGSNQPQHF. The CDR3 coding sequence is TGTGCCAGCTCACCACAGGGGGGAAGCAATCAGCCCCAGCATTTT.

The chain links TRBV5-1 to TRBJ2-3, with D unclear. There are 15 residues in the CDR3. V was pared by 0 bases and J by 6 bases, with 14 bases between. Germline CDR1 is SGHRS and CDR2 is YFSETQ. CDR3 protein: CASSLGSDFWDTQYF. The CDR3 bases are TGCGCCAGCAGCTTGGGTTCCGACTTTTGGGATACGCAGTATTTT.

V gene TRBV3-1 (or the pseudogene TRBV3-2) combines with J gene TRBJ2-3; TRBD2 agrees at 13 bases. The CDR3 runs 16 residues. V lost 4 bases and J lost 6; bases outside the gene matches: 7. CDR1 LGHDT and CDR2 YNNKEL come from the germline V gene (reference sequence). As DNA, the CDR3 is TGTGCCAGCAGCCTCCGGACTAGCGGGAGCCACGATACGCAGTATTTT. This translates into CASSLRTSGSHDTQYF.

V gene TRBV5-1 combines with J gene TRBJ2-7, with TRBD1 matching 9 bases. The germline V gene has CDR1 SGHRS and CDR2 YFSETQ. The junction had 15 bases not matched to a gene; V was cut back by 4 bases and J by 7 bases. The CDR3 contains 16 residues. The CDR3 region is CASSERPGTGNREQYF. DNA of the CDR3: TGCGCCAGCAGCGAGCGACCCGGGACAGGGAATCGGGAGCAGTACTTC.

This chain uses TRBV19 with TRBJ2-7, with D perhaps given as TRBD1 or TRBD2 (5 bases each). Trimming cost V 1 base and J 9 bases, with 19 bases left between them. The germline CDR1 and CDR2 sequences are LNHDA and SQIVND (reference sequence). CDR3 length: 15 amino acids. The CDR3 protein is CASSIAPGRSWPQYF. Here the CDR3 DNA reads TGTGCCAGTAGTATAGCCCCGGGACGGTCGTGGCCGCAGTACTTC.

The chain employs TRBV28 and TRBJ1-2; 8 positions agree with TRBD1. Germline lookup yields CDR1 MDHEN and CDR2 SYDVKM. The CDR3 consists of 18 residues. The V gene end was trimmed by 4 bases and the J gene end by 4 bases; junction bases not matched to a gene: 17. The CDR3 DNA is TGTGCCAGCAGTTCCCGGGACAGGATACCAATTAGGGGCTATGGCTACACCTTC. Translated, it gives CASSSRDRIPIRGYGYTF.

The CDR3 nucleotides are TGTGCCAGCAGTGAGGGAGGGACCTACGAGCAGTACTTC. Its translation: CASSEGGTYEQYF. V is TRBV6-1 and J is TRBJ2-7; 7 bases line up with TRBD2. V lost 3 bases, J lost 2 bases, and 1 base stayed unmatched. The CDR3 is made up of 13 amino acids. Germline V gives CDR1 MNHNS, CDR2 SASEGT.

The chain couples TRBV3-1 (or the pseudogene TRBV3-2) to TRBJ2-3; D not certain. Between the trimmed V and J ends, which lost 6 bases and 6 bases, there was a span of 10 bases. The CDR3 has 12 amino acids. From germline, CDR1 is LGHDT and CDR2 YNNKEL (reference sequence). The CDR3 reads CASSLYRDTQYF. CDR3 in DNA: TGTGCCAGCAGTCTTTATAGGGATACGCAGTATTTT.

The gene calls are TRBV19 and TRBJ2-5; tentatively, D is TRBD2 (6 bases). Trimming removed 3 bases at V and 9 bases at J, with 14 bases between. The germline gives CDR1 LNHDA, CDR2 SQIVND (reference sequence). The CDR3 consists of 13 residues. As DNA, the CDR3 is TGTGCCAGTAGTATGGCGGGGAGTGGGGCCCAGTACTTC. Residues: CASSMAGSGAQYF.